This T cell receptor (beta chain) is from a study of OX40 agonist ivuxolimab in advanced cancers. This clone was counted a single time. Data came from immunoSEQ multiplex PCR; TCRdb stores just in-frame clones and leaves some out. This table holds approximately 61,000 clones, roughly nine tenths found once. Exclusion of a patient followed from autoimmune disease history or systemic immunosuppression. The sequences come from CD4+ or CD8+ T cells sorted from blood, collected in a trial of the OX40 agonist ivuxolimab. The TCR comes from an adult with an advanced solid tumor such as melanoma, head and neck, liver or kidney cancer.

The CDR3 DNA sequence: TGTGCCAGCCGTCCGGGACAGGGGGCTGGGACCCAGTACTTC. It encodes CASRPGQGAGTQYF. The gene calls are TRBV6-5 and TRBJ2-5, with 12 bases fitting TRBD1. Trimming took 8 bases from V and 7 from J; bases not matched to a gene: 8. The CDR3 length is 14 residues. Germline CDR1 is MNHEY and CDR2 is SVGAGI.